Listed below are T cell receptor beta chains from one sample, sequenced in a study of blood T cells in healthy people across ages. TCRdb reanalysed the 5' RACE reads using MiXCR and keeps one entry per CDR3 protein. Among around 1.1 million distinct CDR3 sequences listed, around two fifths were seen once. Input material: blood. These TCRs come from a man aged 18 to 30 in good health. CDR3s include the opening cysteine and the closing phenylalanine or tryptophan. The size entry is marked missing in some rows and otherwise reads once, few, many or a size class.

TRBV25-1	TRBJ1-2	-	CASLPFSSAYGYTF
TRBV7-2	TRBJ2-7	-	CASSVDAGQSYEQYF
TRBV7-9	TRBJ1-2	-	CASSLSGTDINYGYTF
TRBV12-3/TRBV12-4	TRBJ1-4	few	CASRTGSTNEKLFF
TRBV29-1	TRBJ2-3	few	CSVDSGNLDTQYF
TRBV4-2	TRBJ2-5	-	CASSQVGDEDLQETQYF
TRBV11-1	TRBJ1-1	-	CASSLEGEVNTEAFF
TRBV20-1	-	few	CSAGQARPQGETQYF
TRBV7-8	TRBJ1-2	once	CATEELGYTF
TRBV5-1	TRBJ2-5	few	CASSLGLGQGVYNEQYF
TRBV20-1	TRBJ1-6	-	CSAPPRVGSSYNSPLHF
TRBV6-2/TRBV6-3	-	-	CASSYPNWGSSYNEQYF
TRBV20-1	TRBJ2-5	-	CSAGGPGQQQETQYF
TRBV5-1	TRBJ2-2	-	CASSSDRDLDTGELFF
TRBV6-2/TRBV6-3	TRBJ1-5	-	CASSWGQGNVPQHF
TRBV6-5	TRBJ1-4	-	CASSYGMEGKLFF
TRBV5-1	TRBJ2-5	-	CASSRGQDFNEQYF
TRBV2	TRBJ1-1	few	CASSRGTGEPNTEAFF
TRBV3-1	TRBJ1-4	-	CASSQEPGFEKLFF
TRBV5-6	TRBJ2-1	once	CASSRDRLKGNEQFF
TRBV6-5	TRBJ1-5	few	CASSYRPPNHYSNQPQHF
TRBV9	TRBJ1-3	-	CASSPTTGTGNTIYF
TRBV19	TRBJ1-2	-	CASNEGALHYGYTF
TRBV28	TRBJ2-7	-	CASIPVHKSSYEQYF
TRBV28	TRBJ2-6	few	CASSSRLSGANVLTF
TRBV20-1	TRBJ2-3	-	CSANKDTQYF
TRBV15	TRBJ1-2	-	CATSSSVNGYTF
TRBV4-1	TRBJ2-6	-	CASSQGRSGANVLTF
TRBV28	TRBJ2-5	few	CASSFPGHGTLFATQYF
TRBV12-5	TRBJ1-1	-	CASGLPGLGLSNTEAFF
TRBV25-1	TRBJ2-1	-	CASSPIWPPNEQFF
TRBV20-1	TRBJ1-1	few	CSASPGPGGEAFF
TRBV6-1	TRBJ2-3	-	CAPRDPPTDTQYF
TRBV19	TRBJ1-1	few	CASSIGGAFF
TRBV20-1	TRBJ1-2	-	CSARDASGYGYTF
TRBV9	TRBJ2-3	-	CASSRLAVPSSTQYF